This T cell receptor beta chain derives from a study of read filtering for tumor transcriptome and immune sequencing. Study at large: Under ten patients were R-ISS I, some 16 were R-ISS II, roughly 7 were R-ISS III.

The germline gives CDR1 MDHEN, CDR2 SYDVKM. The V end lost 7 bases, the J end lost 0 bases, and 15 bases lay between the germline ends. The CDR3 is 15 residues long. This clonotype was recorded at least ten times. The library was built from about 0.4 ug RNA with molecular barcoded adaptors for alpha/delta and beta/gamma chains. TCRdb re-analysed the reads in MiXCR, keeping a single row per CDR3 protein. The sample has tens of thousands of distinct CDR3 sequences; under 25% are singletons. Bone marrow was sampled from every patient at the time of active disease. The rearrangement uses TRBV28 and TRBJ1-1; D is unclear. The receptor's source is a donor at least 40 years old with multiple myeloma. What was sequenced was a population of CD138-negative cells sorted from bone marrow. As DNA, the CDR3 is TGTGCCAGCACCCGGTATCGGAGGATGAACACTGAAGCTTTCTTT. It is translated as CASTRYRRMNTEAFF.